These T cell receptor beta chains were read from a single sample in a study of blood T cells in healthy people across ages. MiXCR, applied by TCRdb to the 5' RACE reads, yields one record per CDR3 protein. The profile covers over 1,300,000 distinct CDR3 sequences, with almost 60% appearing a single time and over 6.5% taken by the ten largest. Sequencing used blood. The receptors come from a young man in good health. The CDR3 runs from the conserved cysteine through the conserved F or W. The D gene is left open where the match is weak. Size is stated for part of the rows, as once, few or many counts, or as a class when the clone is expanded.

>TRBJ2-2|TRBV25-1|once|TRBD1
TGTGCCAGCGGGGACGGGACAGGAAACACCGGGGAGCTGTTTTTT
CASGDGTGNTGELFF
>TRBJ2-1|TRBV20-1|few|-
TGCAGTGCTCCTGACAACGCCAGGGAGCAGTTCTTC
CSAPDNAREQFF
>TRBJ2-7|TRBV29-1|few|TRBD2
TGCAGCGCCCTGCAGTTGACTAGCGGGGTGTACGAGCAGTACTTC
CSALQLTSGVYEQYF
>TRBJ2-3|TRBV27|few|TRBD2
TGTGCCAGCAGTTATTCCAGCGGGGGGCACACAGATACGCAGTATTTT
CASSYSSGGHTDTQYF
>TRBJ1-2|TRBV20-1|few|TRBD1
TGCAGTCATCCGGACAGGGCGAAGGGCTACACCTTC
CSHPDRAKGYTF
>TRBJ2-1|TRBV24-1|-|-
TGTGCCACCAGTGACCCCGGACACCCAACGCGGGATGAGCAGTTCTTC
CATSDPGHPTRDEQFF
>TRBJ1-1|TRBV27|-|-
TGTGCCAGCAACCCGGCGGGGGGGCTGTGGGACACTGAAGCTTTCTTT
CASNPAGGLWDTEAFF
>TRBJ2-6|TRBV29-1|few|TRBD2
TGCAGCGTTGGGGAGGGACCTGGGGCCAACGTCCTGACTTTC
CSVGEGPGANVLTF
>TRBJ2-3|TRBV6-5|-|TRBD1
TGTGCCAGCAGTTACTCAAGACAGGGGTCGCCTCTCACAGATACGCAGTATTTT
CASSYSRQGSPLTDTQYF
>TRBJ2-7|TRBV27|-|-
TGTGCCAGCAGTTTGCGGGCAGAGTACTACGAGCAGTACTTC
CASSLRAEYYEQYF
>TRBJ1-2|TRBV28|-|-
TGTGCCAGCCAGGGATTCTATGGCTACACCTTC
CASQGFYGYTF
>TRBJ2-7|TRBV18|-|TRBD1
TGTGCCAGCTCACCAATCCCCATAGGACAGGGGACCGAGCAGTACTTC
CASSPIPIGQGTEQYF
>TRBJ2-1|TRBV29-1|-|TRBD1
TGCAGCGCAGGACAGGGGATCGGCAATGAGCAGTTCTTC
CSAGQGIGNEQFF
>TRBJ2-5|TRBV27|few|-
TGTGCCAGCAGCACCACGTCCAGACAGTACTTC
CASSTTSRQYF
>TRBJ2-1|TRBV7-2|-|TRBD2
TGTGCCAGCAGCTTAGCACCCGATGGTAGCGGGGGGCCCCTTAATGAGCAGTTCTTC
CASSLAPDGSGGPLNEQFF
>TRBJ2-1|TRBV12-3/TRBV12-4|-|-
TGTGCCAGCAGGGTCCGGGAAAAGCTGTTCTTC
CASRVREKLFF
>TRBJ2-1|TRBV11-2|-|-
TGTGCCAGCAGCTTAGACCAATGGCCAGGTGAGCAGTTCTTC
CASSLDQWPGEQFF
>TRBJ2-7|TRBV28|-|TRBD1
TGTGCCATCACCGGGACAGGGTCCTACGAGCAGTACTTC
CAITGTGSYEQYF
>TRBJ2-1|TRBV3-1|-|TRBD2
TGTACCAGCAGCCAAGACGCTAGCGGGAGGGGTAATGAGCAGTTCTTC
CTSSQDASGRGNEQFF
>TRBJ2-1|TRBV13|-|TRBD2
TGTGCCAGCAGCCCCGGGGACTACTCCTACAATGAGCAGTTCTTC
CASSPGDYSYNEQFF
>TRBJ2-2|TRBV6-2/TRBV6-3|few|-
TGTGCCAGCAGTTCGCCCTACACCGGGGAGCTGTTTTTT
CASSSPYTGELFF
>TRBJ2-7|TRBV12-3/TRBV12-4|-|-
TGTGCCAGCAGTCCCGCTGAAGGGAGCTACGAGCAGTACTTC
CASSPAEGSYEQYF
>TRBJ2-3|TRBV18|few|-
TGTGCCAGCTCACCACGGGGTATGGCGGATACGCAGTATTTT
CASSPRGMADTQYF
>TRBJ2-1|TRBV27|-|TRBD2
TGTGCCAGCAGCTCGACTAGCGGGAACTACAATGAGCAGTTCTTC
CASSSTSGNYNEQFF
>TRBJ2-2|TRBV3-1|-|TRBD2
TGTGCCAGCAGCCACATCGGCGGGCGGGGGGGTAACACCGGGGAGCTGTTTTTT
CASSHIGGRGGNTGELFF
>TRBJ2-5|TRBV10-3|-|TRBD1
TGTGCCATCAGTGAGCCTCCGGGACAGGGGGTACAAGAGACCCAGTACTTC
CAISEPPGQGVQETQYF
>TRBJ2-6|TRBV3-1|-|-
TGTGCCAGCAGCCAAGCACGGAACTCTGGGGCCAACGTCCTGACTTTC
CASSQARNSGANVLTF
>TRBJ2-1|TRBV24-1|-|TRBD2
TGTGCCACCAGTGATTTTCCTGGGCTAGCGGGGACCTACAATGAGCAGTTCTTC
CATSDFPGLAGTYNEQFF
>TRBJ2-7|TRBV10-3|-|TRBD2
TGTGCCATCAGTGAATTTCGGGGGGGGGCCGGCGAGCAGTACTTC
CAISEFRGGAGEQYF
>TRBJ1-6|TRBV12-3/TRBV12-4|-|-
TGTGCCAGCACCTTGGGTTCACCCCTCCACTTT
CASTLGSPLHF
>TRBJ1-2|TRBV21-1|-|-
TGTGCCAGCAGCAAGGGGACAGGGAGATATGGGGCGAGAGGCTACACCTTC
CASSKGTGRYGARGYTF
>TRBJ2-1|TRBV14|-|-
TGTGCCAGCAGCCCTCCAGCGGGCACAGGGACCTACAATGAGCAGTTCTTC
CASSPPAGTGTYNEQFF